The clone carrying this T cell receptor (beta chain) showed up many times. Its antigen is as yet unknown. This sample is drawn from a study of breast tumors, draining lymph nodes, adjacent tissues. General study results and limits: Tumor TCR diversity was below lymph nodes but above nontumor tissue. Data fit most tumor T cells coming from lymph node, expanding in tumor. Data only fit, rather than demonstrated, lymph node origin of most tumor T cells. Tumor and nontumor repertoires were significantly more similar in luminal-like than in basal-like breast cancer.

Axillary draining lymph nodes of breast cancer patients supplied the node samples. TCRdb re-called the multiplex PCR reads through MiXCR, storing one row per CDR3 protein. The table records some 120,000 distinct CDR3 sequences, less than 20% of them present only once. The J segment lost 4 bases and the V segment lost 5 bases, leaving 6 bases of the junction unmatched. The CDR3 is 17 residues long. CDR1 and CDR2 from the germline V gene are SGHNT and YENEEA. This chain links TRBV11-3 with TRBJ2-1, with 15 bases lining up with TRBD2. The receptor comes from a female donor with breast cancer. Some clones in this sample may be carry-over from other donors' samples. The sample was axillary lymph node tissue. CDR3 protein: CASSTGLAGGPYNEQFF. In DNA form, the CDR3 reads TGTGCCAGCAGCACCGGACTAGCGGGAGGGCCGTACAATGAGCAGTTCTTC.